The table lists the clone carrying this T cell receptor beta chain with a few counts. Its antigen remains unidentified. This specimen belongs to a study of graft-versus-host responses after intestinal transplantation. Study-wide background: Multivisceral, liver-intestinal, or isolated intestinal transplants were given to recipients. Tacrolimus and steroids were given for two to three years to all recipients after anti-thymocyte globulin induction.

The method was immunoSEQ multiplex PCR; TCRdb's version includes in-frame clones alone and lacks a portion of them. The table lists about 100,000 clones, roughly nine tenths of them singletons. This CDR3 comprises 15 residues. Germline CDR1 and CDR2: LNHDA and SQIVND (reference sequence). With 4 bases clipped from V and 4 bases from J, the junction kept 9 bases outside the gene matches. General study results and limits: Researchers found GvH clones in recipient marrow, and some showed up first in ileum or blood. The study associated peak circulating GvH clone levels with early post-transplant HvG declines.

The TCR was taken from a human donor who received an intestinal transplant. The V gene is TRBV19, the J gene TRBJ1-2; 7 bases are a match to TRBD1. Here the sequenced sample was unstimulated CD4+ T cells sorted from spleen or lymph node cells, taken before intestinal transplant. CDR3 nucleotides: TGTGCCAGTAGTAGAAACACAGGGGACTCCTATGGCTACACCTTC. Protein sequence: CASSRNTGDSYGYTF.